The 16 T cell receptor beta chains below all came from one sample that was sequenced in a study of metastatic and nonmetastatic thyroid tumors. TCRdb re-called clones via MiXCR from the PCR reads. Of about 45,000 clones detected, 3.5% to 5% appear once; the ten largest clones hold 8.5% to 10%. No treatment of any kind had been given to any patient before thyroid surgery. Sequencing was carried out using blood. The receptors were gathered from a female donor with papillary thyroid cancer or a benign thyroid nodule (not recorded which). Some clones in this sample may be carry-over from other donors' samples.

This clone was found many times. This may come from a read error, since a much larger clone is one base off. The same CDR3 also results from other DNA sequences found in this sample. This chain links TRBV24-1 with TRBJ2-1; D remains unclear. The V gene's germline CDR1 is KGHDR and CDR2 SFDVKD. The CDR3 length is 12 residues. The CDR3 nucleotides read TGTGCCACCAGTGATTACTTCAATGTGCAGTTCTTC. Protein sequence: CATSDYFNVQFF.

The chain combines TRBV28 with TRBJ1-5; TRBD1 might be the D (6 bases). The CDR3 totals 14 residues. Trimming removed 11 bases at V and 7 bases at J, with 21 bases between. CDR1 is MDHEN and CDR2 is SYDVKM in the germline V gene. The CDR3 sequence: CAAAGPGEWQPQHF. The CDR3, as DNA: TGTGCCGCGGCCGGGCCAGGGGAATGGCAGCCCCAGCATTTT.

There are many counts of this clone. The chain is built from TRBV4-2 and TRBJ2-7; no clear D gene. V was cut by 0 bases and J by 4 bases, with 13 bases left in between. The CDR3 is 15 residues long. Germline V gives CDR1 LGHNA, CDR2 YNFKEQ. CDR3 amino acids: CASSQDLTAVYEQYF. For the CDR3, the DNA is TGTGCCAGCAGCCAAGATCTGACGGCAGTTTACGAGCAGTACTTC.

This clone was observed at least ten times. The rearrangement uses TRBV6-5 and TRBJ2-4, with D perhaps TRBD2 (6 bases). Germline V gene data show CDR1 as MNHEY and CDR2 as SVGAGI. CDR3 size: 13 residues. V was clipped by 2 bases and J by 4 bases, with 6 bases between them. The CDR3 DNA reads as TGTGCCAGCAGTTACGGAGGGAAAAACATTCAGTACTTC. This codes for CASSYGGKNIQYF.

This clone has ten or more counts. A much larger clonotype is one base distant, so this may be a read error. This chain links TRBV5-1 with TRBJ2-3; maybe TRBD1 (5 bases). The CDR3 length is 14 residues. Germline values: CDR1 SGHRS, CDR2 YFSETQ. CDR3 sequence: CANSLAGISDTQYF. As DNA, the CDR3 is TGCGCCAACAGCTTGGCAGGGATATCAGATACGCAGTATTTT.

In this sample, this clone turned up a few times. This chain connects TRBV6-2 or TRBV6-3 to TRBJ2-1, with TRBD1 matching 10 bases. The CDR3 has 14 residues. Germline V lookup: CDR1 MNHEY, CDR2 SVGEGT. Trimming took 7 bases from V and 5 from J; bases not matched to a gene: 5. The CDR3 bases are TGTGCCAGCAAACCGGGACAGGGGAACAATGAGCAGTTCTTC. Its translation is CASKPGQGNNEQFF.

This clone occurred many times. The chain uses TRBV30 and TRBJ2-7; 7 bases agree with TRBD2. CDR3 size: 14 residues. Germline loops: CDR1 GTSNPN, CDR2 SVGIG (reference sequence). V lost 0 bases, J lost 2 bases, and 4 bases stayed unmatched. The CDR3 nucleotides are TGTGCCTGGAGTGTACAAAGCGGGACCTACGAGCAGTACTTC. This translates into CAWSVQSGTYEQYF.

This clone was observed at least ten times. This sequence joins TRBV6-1 and TRBJ1-2; 8 bases line up with TRBD1. The V gene end was trimmed by 3 bases and the J gene end by 1 base; junction bases not matched to a gene: 4. Germline CDR1 MNHNS, CDR2 SASEGT. This CDR3 region has 15 residues. CDR3 sequence (DNA): TGTGCCAGCAGTGATCGGACAGGGATTAACTATGGCTACACCTTC. Translated: CASSDRTGINYGYTF.

At least ten counts were recorded for this clone. The chain recombines TRBV7-9 with TRBJ1-1; the D is unclear. The CDR3 is 13 residues long. V shed 1 base and J shed 1 base, with 4 bases lying between them. Germline V CDR1 and CDR2: SEHNR, FQNEAQ (reference sequence). CDR3 protein: CASSLDQNTEAFF. DNA for the CDR3: TGTGCCAGCAGCTTAGATCAGAACACTGAAGCTTTCTTT.

This clone was recorded a few times. This may arise from a read error, as a much more abundant clone is one base away. The CDR3, as DNA: TGCGCCAGCAGCTTGGCGCATACGAACACTGAGGCTTTCTTT. Amino acid sequence: CASSLAHTNTEAFF. The chain joins TRBV5-1 to TRBJ1-1; D remains unclear. CDR3 length: 14 amino acids. Germline CDR1 is SGHRS and CDR2 is YFSETQ.

This clone appeared many times. The rearrangement links TRBV6-5 to TRBJ1-6; tentative D call: TRBD1 (5 bases). There are 17 residues in the CDR3. V was clipped by 0 bases and J by 10 bases, with 19 bases between them. The germline V gene encodes CDR1 MNHEY and CDR2 SVGAGI. The CDR3 sequence is CASSYSARLRRGSPLHF. The CDR3 bases are TGTGCCAGCAGTTACTCGGCGCGGCTCCGGCGGGGGTCACCCCTCCACTTT.

This clone came up a few times. One base away lies a much larger clone, so this may be a sequencing read error. This sample includes further DNA sequences coding for the same CDR3. V is TRBV19 and J is TRBJ2-4; D is unresolved. The V end lost 0 bases, the J end lost 4 bases, and 10 bases lay between the germline ends. Germline CDR1 is LNHDA and CDR2 is SQIVND (reference sequence). The CDR3 loop spans 15 amino acids. Here the CDR3 reads CASSIDGLAKNIQYF. In DNA, the CDR3 is TGTGCCAGTAGTATAGATGGGTTAGCAAAAAACATTCAGTACTTC.

This clone was counted many times. The V gene is TRBV30, the J gene TRBJ1-6, with D possibly being TRBD1 (5 bases). Trimming removed 0 bases from V and 7 bases from J, with 10 bases in between. Germline CDR1 reads GTSNPN; CDR2 reads SVGIG (reference sequence). The CDR3 is 14 amino acids. CDR3 region: CAWSVVQENSPLHF. The CDR3 region has the DNA TGTGCCTGGAGTGTTGTACAGGAGAATTCACCCCTCCACTTT.

In this sample, this clone turned up a few times. Without the conserved terminal phenylalanine or tryptophan, this CDR3 likely stems from a read error. The chain carries TRBV9 and TRBJ2-2; 10 bases are a match to TRBD1. The germline CDR1 and CDR2 sequences are SGDLS and YYNGEE. The CDR3 has 17 amino acids. CDR3 residues: CASSPKWGQGQTGALFS. CDR3 sequence (DNA): TGTGCCAGCAGCCCAAAGTGGGGACAGGGGCAAACCGGGGCGCTGTTTTCT.

This clone was found many times. The CDR3 DNA sequence: TGCAGTGCTAGAGGGACTAGCGGGAGAGAGACCCAGTACTTC. Translated, it gives CSARGTSGRETQYF. V and J are TRBV20-1 and TRBJ2-5; TRBD2 agrees at 13 bases. Trimming cost V 1 base and J 4 bases; bases outside gene matches: 0. The CDR3 is 14 amino acids. The germline gives CDR1 DFQATT, CDR2 SNEGSKA (reference sequence).

V and J are TRBV27 and TRBJ2-7, with 14 bases lining up with TRBD2. With V trimmed by 2 bases and J by 4 bases, 10 bases remained unmatched. This CDR3 has 18 residues. Germline CDR1 MNHEY, CDR2 SMNVEV (reference sequence). CDR3 sequence reads: CASSLQPGTSGRSYEQYF. The CDR3 DNA reads as TGTGCCAGCAGTTTACAACCGGGGACTAGCGGGAGAAGTTACGAGCAGTACTTC.